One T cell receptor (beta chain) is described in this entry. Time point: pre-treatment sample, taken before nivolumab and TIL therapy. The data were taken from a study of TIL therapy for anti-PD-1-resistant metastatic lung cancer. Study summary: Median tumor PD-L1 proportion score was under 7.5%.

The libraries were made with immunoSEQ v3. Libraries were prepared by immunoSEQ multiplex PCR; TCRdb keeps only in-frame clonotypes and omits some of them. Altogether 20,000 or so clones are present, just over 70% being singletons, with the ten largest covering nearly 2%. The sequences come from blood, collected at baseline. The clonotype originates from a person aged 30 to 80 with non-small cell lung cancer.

The CDR3 bases are TGTGCCAGCAGTTACTCTGCCCCGGGGGCTGGGACAGATACGCAGTATTTT. Translating gives CASSYSAPGAGTDTQYF. V usage is TRBV6-2 or TRBV6-3 and J usage is TRBJ2-3; possibly TRBD1 or TRBD2 for D (6 bases each). From germline, CDR1 is MNHEY and CDR2 SVGEGT. The CDR3 extends over 17 amino acids. Trimming removed 0 bases from V and 3 bases from J, with 16 bases in between.